The 27 T cell receptor beta chains listed next were all sequenced from one sample in a study of cytomegalovirus exposure and HLA in healthy donors. Primers included in the PCR were 60 Vbeta and 13 Jbeta primers. Sequencing used immunoSEQ multiplex PCR; TCRdb keeps in-frame clones, though not all of them. In total, the table holds roughly 120,000 clones. Sequenced sample: PBMCs. The receptors originated from a man between 18 and 35 years old in good health and CMV-seronegative.

The CDR3 here is CASSMGGLRQPQHF. CDR3 bases: TGTGCCAGTAGTATGGGGGGACTCCGCCAGCCCCAGCATTTT. The J gene is TRBJ1-5, the V gene TRBV19, with a weak D call TRBD1 (5 bases). V lost 3 bases and J lost 7, with 13 bases in between. Germline V gives CDR1 LNHDA, CDR2 SQIVND (reference sequence). This CDR3 contains 14 residues. Using reference TRBV19 and TRBJ1-5 for the parts outside the CDR3, the full variable domain is DGGITQSPKYLFRKEGQNVTLSCEQNLNHDAMYWYRQDPGQGLRLIYYSQIVNDFQKGDIAEGYSVSREKKESFPLTVTSAQKNPTAFYLCASSMGGLRQPQHFGDGTRLSIL.

The chain links TRBV7-9 to TRBJ1-4; TRBD1 might be the D (6 bases). The CDR3 runs to 14 residues. V was shortened by 1 base and J by 7 bases, with 10 bases between the two germline ends. From germline, CDR1 is SEHNR and CDR2 FQNEAQ (reference sequence). The CDR3 bases are TGTGCCAGCAGCTTAGGTCAAGGGGGTGAAAAACTGTTTTTT. This encodes CASSLGQGGEKLFF.

The chain employs TRBV27 and TRBJ1-5; D is uncertain. Trimming pared 3 bases from V and 0 bases from J, leaving 6 bases between. The CDR3 is 14 amino acids. Per the germline V gene, CDR1 is MNHEY and CDR2 is SMNVEV (reference sequence). The CDR3 region is CASSFQYSNQPQHF. CDR3 nucleotides: TGTGCCAGCAGTTTTCAGTATAGCAATCAGCCCCAGCATTTT.

This chain connects TRBV27 to TRBJ1-4, with a tentative D call TRBD1 (5 bases). The V gene lost 3 bases and the J gene lost 5 bases, with 19 bases spanning the gap. Per the germline V gene, CDR1 is MNHEY and CDR2 is SMNVEV (reference sequence). The CDR3 has 17 amino acids. The CDR3 region has the DNA TGTGCCAGCAGTTTGACTTGGGGGGGGGTTGGGAATGAAAAACTGTTTTTT. This encodes CASSLTWGGVGNEKLFF.

The chain has TRBV5-4 and TRBJ2-1; no reliable D call. V lost 0 bases to trimming and J lost 0 bases, with 7 bases between them. CDR1 and CDR2 (germline): SGHNT, YYREEE (reference sequence). This CDR3 region has 15 residues. The CDR3 DNA reads as TGTGCCAGCAGCTTGGATCTCAGCTCCTACAATGAGCAGTTCTTC. It is translated as CASSLDLSSYNEQFF.

The chain carries TRBV19 and TRBJ2-1, with a tentative D call TRBD2 (6 bases). Germline V gene data show CDR1 as LNHDA and CDR2 as SQIVND (reference sequence). The germline V and J ends were trimmed by 4 bases and 0 bases, with 10 bases remaining between them. The CDR3 is 15 amino acids. CDR3 DNA sequence: TGTGCCAGTAGTAGACTAGATAACTCCTACAATGAGCAGTTCTTC. This encodes CASSRLDNSYNEQFF.

The CDR3 nucleotides read TGCGCCAGCAGCCAAGGCCCACAGGGGGCATCTGGAAACACCATATATTTT. Encoded protein: CASSQGPQGASGNTIYF. The chain carries TRBV4-1 and TRBJ1-3, with 9 bases matching TRBD1. CDR3 length equals 17 residues. V shed 1 base and J 1 base; nucleotides not matched to a gene: 5. The germline V gene has CDR1 MGHRA and CDR2 YSYEKL.

The CDR3 DNA reads TGTGCCAGCGTCTCAGGGGGCAGTGGGGCCAACGTCCTGACTTTC. Its translation: CASVSGGSGANVLTF. The V gene is TRBV28, the J gene TRBJ2-6, with 8 nucleotides matching TRBD1. The V segment lost 8 bases and the J segment 3 bases; nucleotides outside the gene matches: 6. The CDR3 extends over 15 amino acids. Germline V lookup: CDR1 MDHEN, CDR2 SYDVKM.

The chain employs TRBV5-1 and TRBJ1-2; possibly TRBD1 for D (5 bases). The CDR3 extends over 14 amino acids. Germline lookup yields CDR1 SGHRS and CDR2 YFSETQ. With 0 bases removed from V and 3 bases from J, the gap between germline ends came to 9 bases. In DNA form, the CDR3 reads TGCGCCAGCAGCTTGGGACAGAGAGACTATGGCTACACCTTC. Residues: CASSLGQRDYGYTF.

CDR3 residues: CASTPRTSGRETQYF. The CDR3, as DNA: TGTGCCAGCACCCCCCGGACTAGCGGGAGGGAGACCCAGTACTTC. This chain uses TRBV7-9 with TRBJ2-5; 14 bases line up with TRBD2. CDR1 is SEHNR and CDR2 is FQNEAQ in the germline V gene (reference sequence). J gave up 5 bases and V 7 bases, and 6 bases lay outside the gene matches. The CDR3 sequence is 15 residues long.

The chain joins TRBV6-1 to TRBJ1-1; D possibly corresponds to TRBD1 (6 bases). Germline V gene lookup returns CDR1 MNHNS and CDR2 SASEGT. The CDR3 runs to 14 residues. V lost 1 base to trimming and J lost 1 base, with 7 bases between them. CDR3 region: CASSEGTENTEAFF. DNA for the CDR3: TGTGCCAGCAGTGAAGGGACAGAGAACACTGAAGCTTTCTTT.

The chain employs TRBV5-1 and TRBJ2-1; 7 bases line up with TRBD1. Germline V gene lookup returns CDR1 SGHRS and CDR2 YFSETQ. The CDR3 length is 15 residues. V shed 4 bases and J 1 base; nucleotides not matched to a gene: 5. The CDR3 region is CASSTDRVSYNEQFF. The CDR3 DNA is TGCGCCAGCAGCACCGACAGGGTATCCTACAATGAGCAGTTCTTC.

V is TRBV5-4 and J is TRBJ1-2; a possible D gene is TRBD1 (6 bases). This CDR3 contains 14 residues. V dropped 5 bases and J dropped 3 bases, with 14 bases sitting between them. The germline V gene has CDR1 SGHNT and CDR2 YYREEE (reference sequence). CDR3 in amino acids: CASSHDRSDYGYTF. The CDR3 bases are TGTGCCAGCAGTCATGACAGGTCGGACTATGGCTACACCTTC.

This chain uses TRBV15 with TRBJ2-1; the match to TRBD2 covers 8 bases. This CDR3 has 15 amino acids. The germline V gene encodes CDR1 LNHNV and CDR2 YYDKDF (reference sequence). V lost 5 bases to trimming and J lost 6 bases; unmatched junction nucleotides: 9. The chain's CDR3 is CATSLRGASLNEQFF. The CDR3 DNA reads as TGTGCCACCAGCTTGCGGGGGGCGTCTCTCAATGAGCAGTTCTTC.

J is TRBJ1-2 and V is TRBV28, with TRBD1 matching over 8 bases. Germline CDR1 is MDHEN and CDR2 is SYDVKM. Trimming cost V 7 bases and J 1 base; bases outside gene matches: 5. The CDR3 has 14 amino acids. Here the CDR3 reads CASTLGQGNYGYTF. Written as DNA, the CDR3 is TGTGCCAGCACCTTAGGACAGGGTAACTATGGCTACACCTTC.

V usage is TRBV10-1 and J usage is TRBJ2-5; D ambiguous. Looked up from germline, CDR1 is WNHNN and CDR2 is SYGVQD (reference sequence). V lost 0 bases to trimming and J lost 4 bases, with 9 bases between them. CDR3 length equals 14 residues. The CDR3 coding sequence is TGCGCCAGCAGTGAGTCGCACTCTGCAGAGACCCAGTACTTC. As protein: CASSESHSAETQYF.

This chain joins TRBV7-2 and TRBJ2-7, with 7 positions matching TRBD1. The CDR3 is 14 amino acids. Germline V lookup: CDR1 SGHTA, CDR2 FQGNSA. Unmatched junction bases numbered 5, after V lost 3 bases and J lost 3 bases. The CDR3 sequence: CASSFGTVSYEQYF. The CDR3 region has the DNA TGTGCCAGCAGCTTCGGGACAGTCAGCTACGAGCAGTACTTC.

This chain uses TRBV5-1 with TRBJ2-5; TRBD1 might be the D (7 bases). Germline CDR1 SGHRS, CDR2 YFSETQ. CDR3 length equals 15 residues. With 3 bases removed from V and 5 bases from J, the gap between germline ends came to 17 bases. The chain's CDR3 is CASSSQGGWGETQYF. In DNA, the CDR3 is TGCGCCAGCAGCTCTCAGGGGGGCTGGGGGGAGACCCAGTACTTC.

The V gene is TRBV7-9, the J gene TRBJ2-2, with D tentatively TRBD2 (5 bases). V lost 5 bases and J lost 1, with 14 bases in between. This CDR3 is built from 16 residues. CDR1 is SEHNR, CDR2 FQNEAQ, per germline (reference sequence). The CDR3 is CASSVTRTLNTGELFF. DNA of the CDR3: TGTGCCAGCAGCGTTACCAGGACTTTGAACACCGGGGAGCTGTTTTTT.

The chain employs TRBV28 and TRBJ2-7, with D perhaps TRBD2 (5 bases). Germline-derived CDR1 and CDR2 are MDHEN and SYDVKM. With 4 bases removed from V and 4 bases from J, the gap between germline ends came to 11 bases. The CDR3 loop spans 13 amino acids. DNA for the CDR3: TGTGCCAGCAGTTACTTACAGCGGTACGAGCAGTACTTC. Its protein is CASSYLQRYEQYF.

The V call is TRBV2, the J call TRBJ2-2; 10 nucleotides align to TRBD2. The CDR3 sequence is 17 residues long. CDR1 and CDR2 (germline): SNHLY, FYNNEI. The junction had 7 bases not matched to a gene; V was cut back by 3 bases and J by 3 bases. The CDR3 spells CASSDGTLAGDTGELFF. The DNA for the CDR3 is TGTGCCAGCAGTGATGGTACGCTAGCGGGAGACACCGGGGAGCTGTTTTTT.

The chain combines TRBV11-2 with TRBJ2-1, with 11 bases that match TRBD2. J gave up 7 bases and V 0 bases, and 8 bases lay outside the gene matches. The V gene's germline CDR1 is SGHAT and CDR2 FQNNGV. The CDR3 totals 17 residues. The CDR3 DNA follows: TGTGCCAGCAGCTTAGATATTTTAGCGGGAGGGGGGAATGAGCAGTTCTTC. It yields the protein CASSLDILAGGGNEQFF.

Concerning this clone: A read error is likely, as this CDR3 ends without the conserved phenylalanine or tryptophan. Because the CDR3's place on the DNA is in doubt, the DNA is left out and the CDR3 is given as listed by TCRdb. The V call is TRBV15, the J call TRBJ1-1; the D call of TRBD1 is as the table states it, not checked on the DNA. CDR1 LNHNV and CDR2 YYDKDF come from the germline V gene (reference sequence). Termini included, the CDR3 measures 13 amino acids. CDR3 amino acids: CATSLKKGWQTVN.

V and J are TRBV20-1 and TRBJ2-7; possible D gene TRBD2, 6 bases. The CDR3 spans 11 residues. Germline V CDR1 and CDR2: DFQATT, SNEGSKA (reference sequence). The V end lost 3 bases, the J end lost 4 bases, and 7 bases lay between the germline ends. In nucleotides, the CDR3 is TGCAGTGCTAGGGGGGGTTACGAGCAGTACTTC. Encoded protein: CSARGGYEQYF.

This chain connects TRBV27 to TRBJ2-1; possible D gene TRBD1, 6 bases. CDR1 and CDR2 from the germline V gene are MNHEY and SMNVEV (reference sequence). Trimming took 1 base from V and 5 from J, leaving 12 bases between them. The CDR3 runs to 15 residues. The CDR3 DNA reads as TGTGCCAGCAGTTTATACTTCACAGGGAACAATGAGCAGTTCTTC. Translated: CASSLYFTGNNEQFF.

The chain joins TRBV27 to TRBJ2-5, with D unresolved. The CDR3 runs to 14 residues. Germline loops: CDR1 MNHEY, CDR2 SMNVEV (reference sequence). With 4 bases removed from V and 1 base from J, the gap between germline ends came to 10 bases. CDR3 coding DNA: TGTGCCAGCAGTTCTAGTAACATCCAAGAGACCCAGTACTTC. It encodes CASSSSNIQETQYF.

This sequence joins TRBV10-3 and TRBJ1-6; maybe TRBD1 (6 bases). The CDR3 sequence is 15 residues long. Germline V CDR1 and CDR2: ENHRY, SYGVKD. Trimming shortened V by 4 bases and J by 7 bases, and 14 bases separated the two germline ends. DNA for the CDR3: TGTGCCATCAGTGGGACAGTAATGGGAAATTCACCCCTCCACTTT. Its protein is CAISGTVMGNSPLHF.